Given below is one TCR beta chain in context. Germline-derived CDR1 and CDR2 are MNHEY and SMNVEV (reference sequence). This CDR3 is 15 amino acids long. Germline trimming cut 3 bases from V and 4 bases from J; bases unmatched to any gene: 4. Libraries were prepared by immunoSEQ multiplex PCR; TCRdb keeps only in-frame clonotypes and omits some of them. The table shows approximately 10,000 clones, with 75% to 85% occurring only once. This specimen belongs to a study of T cell changes during pregnancy in multiple sclerosis. This receptor was taken from a female donor in good health, enrolled as a control in a pregnancy study. This chain links TRBV27 with TRBJ1-1; 11 nucleotides align to TRBD1. The specimen was CD8+ T cells from peripheral blood mononuclear cells, collected in the third trimester of pregnancy. The CDR3 bases are TGTGCCAGCAGTTTTTCCGGGACAGGGGGCACTGAAGCTTTCTTT. This gives the protein CASSFSGTGGTEAFF.